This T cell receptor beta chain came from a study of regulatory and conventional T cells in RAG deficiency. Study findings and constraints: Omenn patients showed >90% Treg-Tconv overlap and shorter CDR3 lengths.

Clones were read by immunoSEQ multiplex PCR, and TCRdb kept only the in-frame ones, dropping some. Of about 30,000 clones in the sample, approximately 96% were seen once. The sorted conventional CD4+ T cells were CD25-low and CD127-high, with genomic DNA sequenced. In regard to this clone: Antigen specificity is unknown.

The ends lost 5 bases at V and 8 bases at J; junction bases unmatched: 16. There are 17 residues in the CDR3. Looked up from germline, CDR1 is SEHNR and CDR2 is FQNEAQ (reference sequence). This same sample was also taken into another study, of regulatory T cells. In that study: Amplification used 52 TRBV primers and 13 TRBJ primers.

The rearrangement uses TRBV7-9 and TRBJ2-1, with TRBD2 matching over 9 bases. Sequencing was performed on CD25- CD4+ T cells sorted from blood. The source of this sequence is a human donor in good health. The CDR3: CASSPGAGAGGQDEQFF. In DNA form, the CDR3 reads TGTGCCAGCAGCCCAGGCGCAGGGGCGGGAGGGCAGGATGAGCAGTTCTTC.